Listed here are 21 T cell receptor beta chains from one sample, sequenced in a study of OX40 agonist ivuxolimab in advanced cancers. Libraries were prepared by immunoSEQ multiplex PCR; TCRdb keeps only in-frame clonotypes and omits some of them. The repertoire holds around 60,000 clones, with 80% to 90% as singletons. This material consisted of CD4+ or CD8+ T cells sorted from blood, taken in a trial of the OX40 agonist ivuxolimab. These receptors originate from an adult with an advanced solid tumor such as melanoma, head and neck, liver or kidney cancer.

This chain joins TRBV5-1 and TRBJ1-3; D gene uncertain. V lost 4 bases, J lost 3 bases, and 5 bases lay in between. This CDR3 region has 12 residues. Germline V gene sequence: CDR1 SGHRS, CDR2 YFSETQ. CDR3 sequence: CASSHDGNTIYF. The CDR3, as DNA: TGCGCCAGCAGCCACGATGGAAACACCATATATTTT.

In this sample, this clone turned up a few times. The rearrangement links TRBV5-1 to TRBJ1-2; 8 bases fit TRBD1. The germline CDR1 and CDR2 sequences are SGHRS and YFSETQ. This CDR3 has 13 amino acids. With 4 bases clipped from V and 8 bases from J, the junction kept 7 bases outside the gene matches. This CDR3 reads CASSLGQGAGYTF. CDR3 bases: TGCGCCAGCAGCCTAGGACAGGGTGCGGGCTACACCTTC.

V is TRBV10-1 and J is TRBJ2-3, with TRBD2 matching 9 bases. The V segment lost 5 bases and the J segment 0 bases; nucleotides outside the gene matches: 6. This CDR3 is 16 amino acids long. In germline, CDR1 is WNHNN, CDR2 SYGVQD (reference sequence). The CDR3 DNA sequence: TGCGCCAGCAGTCCGGGGACTAGCAGGAGCACAGATACGCAGTATTTT. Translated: CASSPGTSRSTDTQYF.

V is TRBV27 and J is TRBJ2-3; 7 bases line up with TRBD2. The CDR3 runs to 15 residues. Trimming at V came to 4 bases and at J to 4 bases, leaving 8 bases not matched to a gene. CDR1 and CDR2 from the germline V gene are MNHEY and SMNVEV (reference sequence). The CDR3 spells CASSSGGRAPDTQYF. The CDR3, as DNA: TGTGCCAGCAGTTCAGGTGGGAGGGCCCCAGATACGCAGTATTTT.

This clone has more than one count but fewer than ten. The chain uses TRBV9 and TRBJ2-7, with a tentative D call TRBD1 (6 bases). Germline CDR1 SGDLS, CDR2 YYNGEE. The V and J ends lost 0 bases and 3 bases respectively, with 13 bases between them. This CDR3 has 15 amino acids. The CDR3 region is CASSVAEDRIYEQYF. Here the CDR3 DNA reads TGTGCCAGCAGCGTAGCTGAGGACAGAATCTACGAGCAGTACTTC.

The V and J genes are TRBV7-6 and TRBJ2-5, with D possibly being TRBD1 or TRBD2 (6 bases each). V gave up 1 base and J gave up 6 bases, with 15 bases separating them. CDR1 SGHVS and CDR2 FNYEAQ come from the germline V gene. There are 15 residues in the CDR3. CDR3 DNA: TGTGCCAGCAGCTTAGAGGGGGGCGAGTGGAAGACCCAGTACTTC. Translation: CASSLEGGEWKTQYF.

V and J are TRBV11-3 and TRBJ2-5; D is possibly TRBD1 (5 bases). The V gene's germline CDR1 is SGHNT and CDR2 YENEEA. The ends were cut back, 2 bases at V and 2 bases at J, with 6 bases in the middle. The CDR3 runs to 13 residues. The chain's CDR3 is CASSLRTQETQYF. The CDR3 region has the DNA TGTGCCAGCAGCTTAAGGACACAAGAGACCCAGTACTTC.

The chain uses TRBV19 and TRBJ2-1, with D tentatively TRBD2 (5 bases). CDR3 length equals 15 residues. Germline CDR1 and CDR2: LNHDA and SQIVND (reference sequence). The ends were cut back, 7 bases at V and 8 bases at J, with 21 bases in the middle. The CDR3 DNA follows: TGTGCCAGTAAATACCGACTGGAGGAACGGGATGAGCAGTTCTTC. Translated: CASKYRLEERDEQFF.

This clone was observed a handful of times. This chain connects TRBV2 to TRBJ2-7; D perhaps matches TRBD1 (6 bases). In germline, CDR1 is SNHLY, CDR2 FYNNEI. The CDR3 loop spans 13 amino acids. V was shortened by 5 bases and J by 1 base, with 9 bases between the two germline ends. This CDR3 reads CASSSTGSYEQYF. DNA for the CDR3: TGTGCCAGCAGTTCGACAGGTTCCTACGAGCAGTACTTC. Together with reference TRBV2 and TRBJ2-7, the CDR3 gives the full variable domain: EPEVTQTPSHQVTQMGQEVILRCVPISNHLYFYWYRQILGQKVEFLVSFYNNEISEKSEIFDDQFSVERPDGSNFTLKIRSTKLEDSAMYFCASSSTGSYEQYFGPGTRLTVT.

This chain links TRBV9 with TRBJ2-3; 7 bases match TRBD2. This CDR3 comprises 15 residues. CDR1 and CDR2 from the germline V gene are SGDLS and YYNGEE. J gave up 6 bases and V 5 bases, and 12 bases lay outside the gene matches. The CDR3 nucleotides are TGTGCCAGCAGGGCTAGCGGATGGGCGGGGGATACGCAGTATTTT. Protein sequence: CASRASGWAGDTQYF.

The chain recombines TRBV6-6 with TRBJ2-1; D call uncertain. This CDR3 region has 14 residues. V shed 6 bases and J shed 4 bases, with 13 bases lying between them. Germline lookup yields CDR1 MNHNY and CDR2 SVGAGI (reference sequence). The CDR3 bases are TGTGCCAGCAGATCCGACGTAGGGTACAATGAGCAGTTCTTC. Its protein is CASRSDVGYNEQFF.

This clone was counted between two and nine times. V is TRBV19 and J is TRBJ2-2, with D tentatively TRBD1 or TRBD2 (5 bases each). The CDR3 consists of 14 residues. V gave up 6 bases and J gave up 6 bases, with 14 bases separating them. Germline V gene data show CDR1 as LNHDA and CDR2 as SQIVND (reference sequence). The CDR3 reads CASSNGGESGELFF. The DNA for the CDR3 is TGTGCCAGTAGCAATGGGGGAGAATCCGGGGAGCTGTTTTTT.

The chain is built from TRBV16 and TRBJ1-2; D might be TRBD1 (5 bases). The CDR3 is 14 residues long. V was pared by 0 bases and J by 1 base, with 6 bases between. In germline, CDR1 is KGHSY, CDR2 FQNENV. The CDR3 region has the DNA TGTGCCAGCAGCCAATCGGGACTTAACTATGGCTACACCTTC. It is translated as CASSQSGLNYGYTF.

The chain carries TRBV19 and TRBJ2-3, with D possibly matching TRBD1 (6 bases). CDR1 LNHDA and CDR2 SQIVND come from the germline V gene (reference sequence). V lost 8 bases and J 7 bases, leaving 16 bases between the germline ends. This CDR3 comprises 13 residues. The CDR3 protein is CASEDRPTNTQYF. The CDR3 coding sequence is TGTGCCAGTGAAGACAGGCCCACGAATACGCAGTATTTT.

CDR3 loop: CASSLLGLADTGELFF. CDR3 DNA: TGCGCCAGCAGCTTATTGGGACTAGCGGACACCGGGGAGCTGTTTTTT. The J gene is TRBJ2-2, the V gene TRBV5-1, with TRBD2 identical over 11 bases. Germline-derived CDR1 and CDR2 are SGHRS and YFSETQ. The length of the CDR3 is 16 residues. V gave up 2 bases and J gave up 3 bases; unmatched junction bases: 3.

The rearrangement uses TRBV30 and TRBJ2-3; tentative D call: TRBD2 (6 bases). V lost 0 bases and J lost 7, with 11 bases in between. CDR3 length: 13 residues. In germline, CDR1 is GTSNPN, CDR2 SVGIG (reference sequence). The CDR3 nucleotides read TGTGCCTGGAGTGTCTCAGGGAGGAATACGCAGTATTTT. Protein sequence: CAWSVSGRNTQYF.

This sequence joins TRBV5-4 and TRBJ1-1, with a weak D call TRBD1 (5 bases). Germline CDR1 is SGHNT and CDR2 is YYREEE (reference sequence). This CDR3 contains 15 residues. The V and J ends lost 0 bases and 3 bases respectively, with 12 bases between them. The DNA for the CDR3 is TGTGCCAGCAGCTTGGTGGGGGGGATGGACACTGAAGCTTTCTTT. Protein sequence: CASSLVGGMDTEAFF.

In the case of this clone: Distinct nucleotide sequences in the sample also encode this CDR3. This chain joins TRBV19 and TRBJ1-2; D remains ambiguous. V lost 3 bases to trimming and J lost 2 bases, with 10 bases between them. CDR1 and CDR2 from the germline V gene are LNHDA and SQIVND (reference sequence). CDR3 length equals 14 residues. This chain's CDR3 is CASSIDGKNYGYTF. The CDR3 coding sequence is TGTGCCAGTAGTATCGACGGAAAAAACTATGGCTACACCTTC. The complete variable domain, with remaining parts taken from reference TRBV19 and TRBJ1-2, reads DGGITQSPKYLFRKEGQNVTLSCEQNLNHDAMYWYRQDPGQGLRLIYYSQIVNDFQKGDIAEGYSVSREKKESFPLTVTSAQKNPTAFYLCASSIDGKNYGYTFGSGTRLTVV.

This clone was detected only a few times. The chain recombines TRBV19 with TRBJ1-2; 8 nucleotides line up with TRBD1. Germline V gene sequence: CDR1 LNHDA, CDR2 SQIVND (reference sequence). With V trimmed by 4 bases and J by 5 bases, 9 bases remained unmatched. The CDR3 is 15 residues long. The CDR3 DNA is TGTGCCAGTAGTACCTCGACAGGGGTCGTGTATGGCTACACCTTC. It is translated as CASSTSTGVVYGYTF. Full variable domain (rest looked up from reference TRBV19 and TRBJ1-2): DGGITQSPKYLFRKEGQNVTLSCEQNLNHDAMYWYRQDPGQGLRLIYYSQIVNDFQKGDIAEGYSVSREKKESFPLTVTSAQKNPTAFYLCASSTSTGVVYGYTFGSGTRLTVV.

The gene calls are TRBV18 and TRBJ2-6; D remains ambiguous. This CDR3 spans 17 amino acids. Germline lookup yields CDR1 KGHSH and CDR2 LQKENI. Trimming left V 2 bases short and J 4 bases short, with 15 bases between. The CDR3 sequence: CASSPSSRVRGANVLTF. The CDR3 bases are TGTGCCAGCTCACCATCGTCTAGGGTCCGAGGGGCCAACGTCCTGACTTTC.

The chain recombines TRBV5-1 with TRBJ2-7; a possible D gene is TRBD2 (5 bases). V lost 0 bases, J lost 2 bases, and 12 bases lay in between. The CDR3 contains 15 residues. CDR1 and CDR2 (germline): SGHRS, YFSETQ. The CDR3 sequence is CASSLVLTEAYEQYF. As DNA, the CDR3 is TGCGCCAGCAGCTTGGTCTTGACGGAGGCCTACGAGCAGTACTTC.